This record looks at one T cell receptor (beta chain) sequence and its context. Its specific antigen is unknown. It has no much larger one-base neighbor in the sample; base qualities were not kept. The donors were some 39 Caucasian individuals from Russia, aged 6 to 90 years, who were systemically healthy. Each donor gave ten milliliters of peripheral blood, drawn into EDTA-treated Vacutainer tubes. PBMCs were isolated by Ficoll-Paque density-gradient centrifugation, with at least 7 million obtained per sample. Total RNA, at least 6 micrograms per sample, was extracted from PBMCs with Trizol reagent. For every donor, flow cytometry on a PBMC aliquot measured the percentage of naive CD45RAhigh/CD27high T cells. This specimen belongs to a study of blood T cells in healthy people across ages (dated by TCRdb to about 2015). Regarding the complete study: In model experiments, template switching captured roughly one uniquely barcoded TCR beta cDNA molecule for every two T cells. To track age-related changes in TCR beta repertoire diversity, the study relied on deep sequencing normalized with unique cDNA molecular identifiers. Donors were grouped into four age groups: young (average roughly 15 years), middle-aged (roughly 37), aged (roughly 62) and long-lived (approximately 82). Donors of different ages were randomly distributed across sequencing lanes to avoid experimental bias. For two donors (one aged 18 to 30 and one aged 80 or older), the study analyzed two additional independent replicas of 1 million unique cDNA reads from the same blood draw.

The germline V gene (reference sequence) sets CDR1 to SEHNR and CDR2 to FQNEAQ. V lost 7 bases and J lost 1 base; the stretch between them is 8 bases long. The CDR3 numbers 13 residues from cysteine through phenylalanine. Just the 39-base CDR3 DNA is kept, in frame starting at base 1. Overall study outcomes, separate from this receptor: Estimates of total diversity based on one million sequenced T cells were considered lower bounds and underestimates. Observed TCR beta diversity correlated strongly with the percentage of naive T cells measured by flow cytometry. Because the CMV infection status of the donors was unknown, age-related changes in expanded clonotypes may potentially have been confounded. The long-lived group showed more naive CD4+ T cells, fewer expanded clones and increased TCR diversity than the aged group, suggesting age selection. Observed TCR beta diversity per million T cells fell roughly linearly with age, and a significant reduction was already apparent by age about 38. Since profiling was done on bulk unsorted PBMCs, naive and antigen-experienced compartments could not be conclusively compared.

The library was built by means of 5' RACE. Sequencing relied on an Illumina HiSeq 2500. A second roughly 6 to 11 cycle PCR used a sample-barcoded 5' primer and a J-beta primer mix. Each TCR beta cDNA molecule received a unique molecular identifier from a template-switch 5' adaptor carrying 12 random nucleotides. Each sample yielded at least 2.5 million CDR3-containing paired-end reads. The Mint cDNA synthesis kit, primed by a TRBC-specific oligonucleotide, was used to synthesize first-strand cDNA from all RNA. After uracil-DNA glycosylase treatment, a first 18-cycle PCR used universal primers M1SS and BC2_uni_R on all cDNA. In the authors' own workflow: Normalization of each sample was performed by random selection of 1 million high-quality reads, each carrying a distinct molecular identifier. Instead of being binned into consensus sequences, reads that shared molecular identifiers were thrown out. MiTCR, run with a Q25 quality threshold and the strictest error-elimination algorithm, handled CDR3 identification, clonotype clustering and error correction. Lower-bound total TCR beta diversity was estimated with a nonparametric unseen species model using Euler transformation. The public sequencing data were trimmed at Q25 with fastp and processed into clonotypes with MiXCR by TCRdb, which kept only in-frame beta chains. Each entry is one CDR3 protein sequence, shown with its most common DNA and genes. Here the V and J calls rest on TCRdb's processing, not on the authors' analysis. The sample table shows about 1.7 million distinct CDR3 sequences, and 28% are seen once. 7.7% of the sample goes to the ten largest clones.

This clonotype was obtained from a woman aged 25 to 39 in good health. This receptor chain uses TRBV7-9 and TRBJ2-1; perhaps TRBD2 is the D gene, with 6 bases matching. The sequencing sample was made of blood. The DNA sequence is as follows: TGTGCCAGCAAAGGAGGGTCCTACAATGAGCAGTTCTTC. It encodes CASKGGSYNEQFF.